One T cell receptor (beta chain) is described in this entry. No antigen is known for it. This sample was taken from a study of cytomegalovirus exposure and HLA in healthy donors (dated by TCRdb to about 2017). Background for the entire study: An earlier analysis of roughly 500 of the donors reported approximately 270 Gb of sequence data and some 100 million unique TCR beta sequences from about 179 million T cells. About 300 gigabases of sequencing data and approximately 80 million unique TCR sequences were included in an early release covering over 600 HLA-typed donors. Among the roughly 430 genotyped donors, about 85% belonged to the genetic ancestry cluster associated with self-reported Caucasian donors. The study aimed to test whether signatures of past pathogen exposure could be identified by cataloging public T cell receptors. The T cell repertoires of 550 to 850 subjects were profiled by immunosequencing and related to cytomegalovirus serostatus. A separate validation cohort of more than 100 different subjects was used in addition to the 666-subject first cohort. To predict cytomegalovirus infection status, the study combined high-throughput TCR immunosequencing, statistical association of individual TCRs with disease status, and machine learning. To study patterns of TCR occurrence, a later analysis re-analyzed previously published TCR beta repertoires from several hundred donors and added high-resolution HLA genotyping. Rather than using new phenotypic data, the later analysis identified candidate immune exposures from TCR beta sequences and from how often those sequences occurred across donors. In an earlier analysis of 587 of the donors, high-throughput TCR beta sequencing was used to judge whether each TCR beta V gene segment behaved as functional or pseudogenic. Donor age, sex, ethnicity and CMV serostatus were compiled together with the repertoire data. A later genetic analysis used genome-wide SNP genotypes for 398 of the 666 donors, treating that subset as a discovery cohort. Every discovery cohort repertoire had been produced on one sequencing platform. Class I and class II HLA loci were covered by the typing at four-digit resolution. The number of donors typed differed by locus, with about 629-630 for A, B, C, DRB1 and DQB1, over 500 for DQA1, 600 to 610 for DPA1, and some 440 for DPB1. Five DR-DQ haplotypes were handled as single units for association and clustering because linkage in the cohort was strong. On average, roughly 250,000 unique TCR beta nucleotide sequences were sequenced per donor among some 420 genotyped donors of the cohort, with roughly 18% of those sequences being non-productive. What the work shows at the level of the full study, not this receptor alone: In a later genetic analysis, a missense DCLRE1C variant was associated with V-gene and J-gene trimming of TCR beta chains, and the association was replicated in an independent cohort. This cohort had only TCR beta chains sequenced, and the lack of alpha or paired-chain data limited which features could be detected. According to a later analysis, most CMV-associated TCR beta chains appeared to be HLA-restricted, and the HLA associations seemed to be driven largely by CMV exposure. It was suggested by the authors that the approach could potentially be generalized to other disease states and immunological phenotypes. Most TCR sequences were seen in very few donors, while some public TCRs were found in many individuals. Assigning TCR associations to individual alleles was difficult when HLA alleles, especially DR and DQ, strongly co-occurred. Several of the top co-occurrence clusters appeared to be linked to parvovirus B19, influenza, CMV and Epstein-Barr virus, according to a later analysis. Some IMGT-functional V segments, including TRBV6-2 and TRBV6-3, could not be distinguished by the 87-base-pair reads and were therefore excluded. For the cohort, immune exposure information was limited to CMV serostatus. Cytomegalovirus status was reported to be diagnosed by the classifier with high specificity and sensitivity in both the original and validation cohorts. A later analysis found that HLA-associated TCR beta chains were more clonally expanded and had lower generation probabilities than equally common non-associated chains. A further reported finding was that TCR beta sequences accurately predicted the HLA-A and HLA-B alleles for most subjects in the first cohort. In a later analysis, TCR association rates were found to vary across HLA loci, with the most associated TCRs seen for DRB1 alleles and the fewest for HLA-C alleles. The study listed 164 TCR beta chains as associated with cytomegalovirus. Compared with the 666-donor mean, donors in an Asian-associated ancestry cluster had fewer N-insertions in productive TCRs, according to a later genetic analysis. The sequencing pipeline was judged likely to have produced a cluster of highly shared sequence variants as a technical artifact. Because some donors lacked HLA typing at each locus, the association tests relied only on the typed subset. Linkage disequilibrium might explain the correlated functional status among segregating V segments, but an unknown experimental factor could not be ruled out. Roughly uniform sequencing depth across donors was assumed in presence/absence analyses, although this assumption may not hold. An earlier analysis of around 500 of the donors showed that most TCR beta V segments appeared in productive rearrangements either about 87% or about 30% of the time, which broadly matched IMGT annotations. The earlier analysis of approximately 560 of the donors excluded seventeen rarely observed V segments, including chromosome 9 orphons, because counts were too low. A later analysis associated 17,000 or so TCR beta sequences with specific HLA alleles at a false discovery rate of 0.05. A few of the identified cytomegalovirus-associated TCR beta chains were confirmed in vitro to be specific for cytomegalovirus antigens.

The germline V gene sets CDR1 to SGHAT and CDR2 to FQNNGV. V is cut by 0 bases and J by 2 bases, and the space between the germline ends is 19 bases. From the cysteine through the phenylalanine, the CDR3 covers 18 amino acids. Only the CDR3 portion is preserved as DNA: 54 bases, with reading frame beginning at the first base. The cohort comprised some 730 healthy bone marrow donors. All cohort members were sampled while nominally healthy, although unrecorded immune exposures were likely present. The donor tested CMV seropositive, placing the donor among the 250 to 300 seropositive members of the cohort. Every donor gave a peripheral blood sample, and the peripheral blood mononuclear cells from that sample were used for TCR beta sequencing. Genomic DNA extraction from the blood cell samples was performed with the Qiagen DNeasy Blood Extraction Kit. Libraries were prepared through the immunoSEQ multiplex PCR assay. For the multiplex PCR, a mixture combining 60 forward primers for TCR Vbeta segments and 13 reverse primers for TCR Jbeta segments was used. Amplification of the CDR3 region of rearranged TCR beta genes was performed with a multiplex PCR assay on genomic DNA. The amplified TCR beta libraries were sequenced on the Illumina HiSeq System as 87-base-pair reads. On the authors' methods: In a later analysis, around 80 million unique TCR beta chains were counted across the approximately 620 repertoires, and about 10 million of these chains were shared by at least two donors. Raw reads were error-corrected and collapsed into unique sequences by a nearest-neighbor algorithm in which closely related sequences were merged to remove PCR and sequencing errors. CDR3 sequences were aligned to IMGT reference sequences to assign V, D and J gene segments. For a sequence to be retained, a match of at least six nucleotides was required to both a V gene segment and a J gene segment. A rearrangement counted as productive if the CDR3 had no stop codons and remained in frame with V and J, and every other rearrangement counted as non-productive. Following IMGT convention, CDR3 was defined as the stretch from the second conserved V-encoded cysteine up to the conserved J-encoded phenylalanine. The earlier analysis of a few hundred of the donors excluded sequences that lacked an unambiguous match to a single V gene segment. In an earlier analysis of several hundred of the donors, V segments were called functional above 56.7% productive rearrangements and were called segregating when the between-donor standard deviation exceeded 5%. A statistical classification framework was developed to diagnose cytomegalovirus status using the catalog of TCR beta chain sequences. In a later analysis, TCR nucleotide sequences were compared against IMGT/GENE-DB human TR gene sequences so that V and J genes could be assigned. In a later analysis, CDR3 sequences and most-parsimonious VDJ recombination scenarios were assigned using the TCRdist pipeline. A later analysis defined each TCR beta chain by its CDR3 amino acid sequence plus V-gene family, and excluded reads lacking a unique V-gene family. In a later analysis, several hundred highly shared, low-generation-probability nucleotide sequences were removed to address suspected cross-contamination and a sequencing artifact. A later analysis calculated a clonal expansion index for each public chain from normalized within-repertoire ranks of inferred template counts. In a later analysis, generation probabilities were computed using a VDJ recombination model fitted to out-of-frame rearrangements, and the results were checked against IGoR. A later analysis scored TCR-TCR, TCR-HLA and TCR-CMV co-occurrence with hypergeometric tests, applying a repertoire-size bias correction to TCR pairs. In a later analysis, false discovery rates were estimated by permuting HLA or CMV assignments 20 times. In a later analysis, co-occurring TCRs were grouped with DBSCAN, and TCRdist sequence similarity was added when clustering was performed within HLA-allele-positive subsets. Repertoires with fewer than 30,000 or more than 120,000 public chains, plus five repertoires with anomalous nucleotide sharing, were excluded from co-occurrence clustering. In TCRdb, the immuneACCESS table is reduced to in-frame sequences with V and J assigned. These tables do not hold every clone; where another copy was compared, an unresolved V gene accounts for under half, and the others remain unexplained. The DNA was the basis for D and trimming; V, J and clone size are from that table. The table for this sample records under 250,000 clones. The ten largest clones capture about 1.1% of the sample.

The sequencing sample was made of PBMCs. This TCR derives from a girl aged 2-10 years in good health and CMV-seropositive. Recombination linked TRBV11-2 to TRBJ1-2, and TRBD1 may be the D gene, going by 6 matching bases. The CDR3 amino acid sequence is: CASSLDSLGGVKNYGYTF. The DNA sequence is as follows: TGTGCCAGCAGCTTAGATTCTTTAGGGGGAGTAAAAAACTATGGCTACACCTTC. The full variable domain, completed from the reference TRBV11-2 and TRBJ1-2 proteins outside the CDR3, reads EAGVAQSPRYKIIEKRQSVAFWCNPISGHATLYWYQQILGQGPKLLIQFQNNGVVDDSQLPKDRFSAERLKGVDSTLKIQPAKLEDSAVYLCASSLDSLGGVKNYGYTFGSGTRLTVV.